The subject of this entry is one TCR beta chain. These data are taken from a study of blood T cell repertoires in COVID-19. V shed 5 bases and J 0 bases; nucleotides not matched to a gene: 5. Germline assignment: CDR1 SEHNR and CDR2 FQNEAQ (reference sequence). The CDR3 length is 15 residues. Assay: immunoSEQ multiplex PCR; the TCRdb copy retains only in-frame clones and omits some. The table lists 110,000 or so clones, 85% of them singletons. The specimen was peripheral blood. The V and J genes are TRBV7-9 and TRBJ1-1, with 8 bases that match TRBD1. The TCR sequence derives from a human donor in a cohort sampled during active COVID-19. DNA for the CDR3: TGTGCCAGCAGCCTCGGACAGGGAATGAACACTGAAGCTTTCTTT. Encoded protein: CASSLGQGMNTEAFF.